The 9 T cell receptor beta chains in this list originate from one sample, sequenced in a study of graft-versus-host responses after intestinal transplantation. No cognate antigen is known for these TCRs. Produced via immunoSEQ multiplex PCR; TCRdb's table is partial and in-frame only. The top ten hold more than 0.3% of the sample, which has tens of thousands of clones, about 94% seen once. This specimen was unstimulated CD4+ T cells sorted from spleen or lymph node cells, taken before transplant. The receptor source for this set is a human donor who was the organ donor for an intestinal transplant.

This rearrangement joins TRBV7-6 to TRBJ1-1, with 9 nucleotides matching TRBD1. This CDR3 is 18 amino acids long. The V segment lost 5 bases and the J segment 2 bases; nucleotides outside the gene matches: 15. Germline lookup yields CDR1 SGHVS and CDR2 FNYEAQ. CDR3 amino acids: CASSPPPRQGGHNTEAFF. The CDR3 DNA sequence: TGTGCCAGCAGCCCCCCACCACGACAGGGGGGACATAACACTGAAGCTTTCTTT.

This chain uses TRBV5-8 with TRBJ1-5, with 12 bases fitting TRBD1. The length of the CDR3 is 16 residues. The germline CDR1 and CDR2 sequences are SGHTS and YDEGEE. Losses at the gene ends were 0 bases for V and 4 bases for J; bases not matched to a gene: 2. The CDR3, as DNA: TGTGCCAGCAGCTTGGGGGACAGGGGGCTAAATCAGCCCCAGCATTTT. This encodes CASSLGDRGLNQPQHF.

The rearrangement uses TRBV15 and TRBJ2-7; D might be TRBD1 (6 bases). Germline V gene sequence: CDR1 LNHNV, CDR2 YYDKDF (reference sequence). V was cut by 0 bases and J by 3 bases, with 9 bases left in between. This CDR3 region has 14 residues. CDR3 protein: CATSREQGSYEQYF. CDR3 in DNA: TGTGCCACCAGCAGAGAACAGGGTAGCTACGAGCAGTACTTC.

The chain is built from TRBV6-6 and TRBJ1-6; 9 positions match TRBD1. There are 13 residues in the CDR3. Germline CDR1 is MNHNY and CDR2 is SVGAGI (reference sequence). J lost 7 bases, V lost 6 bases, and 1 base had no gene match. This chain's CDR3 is CASRDRGNSPLHF. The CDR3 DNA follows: TGTGCCAGCAGGGACAGGGGAAATTCACCCCTCCACTTT.

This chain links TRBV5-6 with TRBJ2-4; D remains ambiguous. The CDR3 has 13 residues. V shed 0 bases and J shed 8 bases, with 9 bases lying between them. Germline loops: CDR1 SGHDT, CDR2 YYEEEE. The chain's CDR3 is CASSLGLDHIQYF. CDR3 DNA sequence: TGTGCCAGCAGCTTGGGTCTAGACCACATTCAGTACTTC.

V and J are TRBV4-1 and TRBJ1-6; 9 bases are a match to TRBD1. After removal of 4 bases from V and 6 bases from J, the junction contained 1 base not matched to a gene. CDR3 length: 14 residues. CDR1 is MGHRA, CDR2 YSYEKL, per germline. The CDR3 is CASSLGQGNSPLHF. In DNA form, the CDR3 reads TGCGCCAGCAGCCTGGGACAGGGTAATTCACCCCTCCACTTT.

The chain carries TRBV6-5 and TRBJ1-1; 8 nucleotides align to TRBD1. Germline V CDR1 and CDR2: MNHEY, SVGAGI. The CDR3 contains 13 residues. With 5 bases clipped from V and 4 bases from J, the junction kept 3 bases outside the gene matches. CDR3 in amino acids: CASSRTGGTEAFF. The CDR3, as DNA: TGTGCCAGCAGTCGTACAGGGGGCACTGAAGCTTTCTTT.

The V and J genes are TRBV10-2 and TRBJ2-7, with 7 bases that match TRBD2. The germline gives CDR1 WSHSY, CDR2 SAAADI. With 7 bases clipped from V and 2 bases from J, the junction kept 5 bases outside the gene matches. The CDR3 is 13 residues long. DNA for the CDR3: TGCGCCAGCACCTCAAGCGGGGCCTACGAGCAGTACTTC. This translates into CASTSSGAYEQYF.

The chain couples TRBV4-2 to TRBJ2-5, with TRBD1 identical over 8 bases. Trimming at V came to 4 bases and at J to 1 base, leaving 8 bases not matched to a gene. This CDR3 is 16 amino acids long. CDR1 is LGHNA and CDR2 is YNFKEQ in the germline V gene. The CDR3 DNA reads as TGTGCCAGCAGCCTATTTGACAGGGGCTCCCAAGAGACCCAGTACTTC. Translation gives CASSLFDRGSQETQYF.